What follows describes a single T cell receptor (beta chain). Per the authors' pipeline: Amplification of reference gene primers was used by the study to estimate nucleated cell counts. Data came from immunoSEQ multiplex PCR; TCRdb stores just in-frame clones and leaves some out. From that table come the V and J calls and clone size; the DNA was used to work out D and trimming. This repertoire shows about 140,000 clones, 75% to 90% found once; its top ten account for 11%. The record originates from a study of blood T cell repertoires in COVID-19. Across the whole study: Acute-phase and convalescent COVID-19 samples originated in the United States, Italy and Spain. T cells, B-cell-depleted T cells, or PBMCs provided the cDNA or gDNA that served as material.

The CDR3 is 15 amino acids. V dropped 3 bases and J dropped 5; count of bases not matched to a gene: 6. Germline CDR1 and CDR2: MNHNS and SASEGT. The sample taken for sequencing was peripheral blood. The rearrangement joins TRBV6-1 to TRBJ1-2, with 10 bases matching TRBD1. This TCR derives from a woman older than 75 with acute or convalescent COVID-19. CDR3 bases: TGTGCCAGCAGTGAGGGGACAGGGGATCTTTATGGCTACACCTTC. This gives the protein CASSEGTGDLYGYTF.